The next 21 T cell receptor beta chains were all read from a single sample in a study of blood T cell repertoires in COVID-19. The data were produced by immunoSEQ multiplex PCR, yet TCRdb's version contains in-frame clones alone and is incomplete. The repertoire has about 190,000 clones, around 84% of them found once; the top ten carry roughly 3%. Sequencing input: PBMCs or T cells enriched from blood (not recorded which). The receptor set was obtained from a woman in her twenties or thirties who had recovered from COVID-19.

The sample holds one count of this clone. This chain links TRBV19 with TRBJ1-3, with a weak D call TRBD1 (5 bases). Trimming removed 9 bases at V and 0 bases at J, with 15 bases between. Per germline, CDR1 LNHDA and CDR2 SQIVND (reference sequence). CDR3 size: 15 residues. This chain's CDR3 is CASNDGAFSGNTIYF. As DNA, the CDR3 is TGTGCCAGCAACGATGGGGCGTTCTCTGGAAACACCATATATTTT. The full variable domain, rest sourced from reference TRBV19 and TRBJ1-3, is DGGITQSPKYLFRKEGQNVTLSCEQNLNHDAMYWYRQDPGQGLRLIYYSQIVNDFQKGDIAEGYSVSREKKESFPLTVTSAQKNPTAFYLCASNDGAFSGNTIYFGEGSWLTVV.

This chain connects TRBV5-6 to TRBJ2-7, with D perhaps matching TRBD2 (5 bases). The germline V gene has CDR1 SGHDT and CDR2 YYEEEE. The CDR3 covers 15 residues. Trimming removed 4 bases at V and 3 bases at J, with 17 bases between. The CDR3 reads CASSNRGQSLYEQYF. The CDR3 DNA sequence: TGTGCCAGCAGCAATCGCGGGCAGAGCCTCTACGAGCAGTACTTC. The full variable domain, in which reference TRBV5-6 and TRBJ2-7 provide the parts outside the CDR3, is DAGVTQSPTHLIKTRGQQVTLRCSPKSGHDTVSWYQQALGQGPQFIFQYYEEEERQRGNFPDRFSGHQFPNYSSELNVNALLLGDSALYLCASSNRGQSLYEQYFGPGTRLTVT.

The chain combines TRBV6-5 with TRBJ2-1, with 7 bases lining up with TRBD1. Trimming cost V 7 bases and J 0 bases; bases outside gene matches: 6. Per the germline V gene, CDR1 is MNHEY and CDR2 is SVGAGI. The CDR3 length is 15 residues. This CDR3 reads CASKEGTASYNEQFF. CDR3 bases: TGTGCCAGCAAGGAAGGGACAGCCTCCTACAATGAGCAGTTCTTC.

This rearrangement joins TRBV4-1 to TRBJ2-1; D unclear. Germline V lookup: CDR1 MGHRA, CDR2 YSYEKL. There are 14 residues in the CDR3. Between the trimmed V and J ends, which lost 1 base and 3 bases, there was a span of 7 bases. CDR3 region: CASSQVGLYNEQFF. CDR3 nucleotide sequence: TGCGCCAGCAGCCAAGTGGGCCTCTACAATGAGCAGTTCTTC.

The chain joins TRBV28 to TRBJ1-5; D not resolved. Between the trimmed V and J ends, which lost 3 bases and 5 bases, there was a span of 11 bases. The CDR3 is made up of 14 amino acids. The germline gives CDR1 MDHEN, CDR2 SYDVKM. The CDR3 DNA reads TGTGCCAGCAGTTTGGCGGGGAACGATCAGCCCCAGCATTTT. This encodes CASSLAGNDQPQHF.

This clone is classed as medium-sized. J is TRBJ2-1 and V is TRBV18; tentative D call: TRBD1 (5 bases). Germline V gives CDR1 KGHSH, CDR2 LQKENI. The CDR3 totals 16 residues. With 4 bases removed from V and 4 bases from J, the gap between germline ends came to 17 bases. The CDR3 spells CASSRDATGTYNEQFF. CDR3 DNA sequence: TGTGCCAGCTCACGTGACGCAACAGGCACATACAATGAGCAGTTCTTC.

The chain uses TRBV29-1 and TRBJ2-3; 9 nucleotides agree with TRBD2. Trimming removed 6 bases from V and 5 bases from J; junction bases left unmatched: 3. Germline loops: CDR1 SQVTM, CDR2 ANQGSEA. The CDR3 totals 12 residues. Here the CDR3 reads CSVAGGGDTQYF. The CDR3 coding sequence is TGCAGCGTAGCGGGGGGAGGAGATACGCAGTATTTT.

The chain is built from TRBV6-1 and TRBJ2-7; 9 nucleotides agree with TRBD2. V gave up 3 bases and J gave up 4 bases; unmatched junction bases: 7. This CDR3 contains 15 residues. Per germline, CDR1 MNHNS and CDR2 SASEGT. Written as DNA, the CDR3 is TGTGCCAGCAGTGACGGCGGGACTAGCTATTACGAGCAGTACGTC. Its protein is CASSDGGTSYYEQYV.

The CDR3 sequence: CAWGRRDREGEQYF. For the CDR3, the DNA is TGTGCCTGGGGCCGCCGGGACAGGGAGGGGGAGCAGTACTTC. The genes are TRBV30 and TRBJ2-7; 9 bases line up with TRBD1. The CDR3 is 14 residues long. Trimming removed 5 bases from V and 7 bases from J; junction bases left unmatched: 12. CDR1 and CDR2 from the germline V gene are GTSNPN and SVGIG (reference sequence).

The V and J genes are TRBV5-1 and TRBJ1-4, with TRBD1 identical over 8 bases. CDR1 and CDR2 (germline): SGHRS, YFSETQ. This CDR3 contains 15 residues. J lost 8 bases, V lost 4 bases, and 10 bases had no gene match. CDR3 nucleotides: TGCGCCAGCAGCCCCCCGGGACAGGAGGGCGAAAAACTGTTTTTT. Residues: CASSPPGQEGEKLFF. Full variable domain (outside the CDR3, taken from reference TRBV5-1 and TRBJ1-4): KAGVTQTPRYLIKTRGQQVTLSCSPISGHRSVSWYQQTPGQGLQFLFEYFSETQRNKGNFPGRFSGRQFSNSRSEMNVSTLELGDSALYLCASSPPGQEGEKLFFGSGTQLSVL.

This sequence joins TRBV7-2 and TRBJ2-2, with 7 bases identical to TRBD2. The CDR3 covers 15 residues. Germline CDR1 and CDR2: SGHTA and FQGNSA. J gave up 7 bases and V 3 bases, and 8 bases lay outside the gene matches. The CDR3 region has the DNA TGTGCCAGCAGCTTTTGGGACTATCGTAGCGGGGAGCTGTTTTTT. Encoded protein: CASSFWDYRSGELFF.

This clone has a handful of counts. The chain has TRBV2 and TRBJ2-2; the D gene is possibly TRBD1 (5 bases). Trimming cost V 4 bases and J 7 bases, with 10 bases left between them. CDR3 length equals 13 residues. From germline, CDR1 is SNHLY and CDR2 FYNNEI. Written as DNA, the CDR3 is TGTGCCAGCAGTGGTCAGGGCGTCGGGGAGCTGTTTTTT. Its translation: CASSGQGVGELFF.

This clone appeared a few times. V usage is TRBV14 and J usage is TRBJ2-3; D may be TRBD1 (6 bases). Germline loops: CDR1 SGHDN, CDR2 FVKESK. Trimming cost V 1 base and J 5 bases, with 13 bases left between them. The CDR3 spans 15 residues. DNA for the CDR3: TGTGCCAGCAGCCAAGGACAGGCTAGGCGAGATACGCAGTATTTT. This translates into CASSQGQARRDTQYF.

This chain joins TRBV24-1 and TRBJ2-7; D not certain. Germline V lookup: CDR1 KGHDR, CDR2 SFDVKD. V was cut by 9 bases and J by 6 bases, with 2 bases left in between. The CDR3 spans 8 residues. The chain's CDR3 is CATLEQYV. The CDR3 DNA sequence: TGTGCCACCCTCGAGCAGTACGTC.

The rearrangement uses TRBV13 and TRBJ2-7; the D gene is possibly TRBD2 (5 bases). Germline V gene lookup returns CDR1 PRHDT and CDR2 FYEKMQ (reference sequence). V lost 5 bases, J lost 3 bases, and 14 bases lay in between. The length of the CDR3 is 14 residues. The CDR3 protein is CASSLKRRIYEQYF. In DNA, the CDR3 is TGTGCCAGCAGCCTTAAACGGAGGATCTACGAGCAGTACTTC.

The chain uses TRBV10-3 and TRBJ1-4; D is ambiguous. This CDR3 region has 11 residues. CDR1 is ENHRY, CDR2 SYGVKD, per germline. V was shortened by 8 bases and J by 4 bases, with 5 bases between the two germline ends. CDR3 sequence reads: CAIGDNEKLFF. In DNA form, the CDR3 reads TGTGCCATCGGAGATAATGAAAAACTGTTTTTT.

This clone came up a few times. This chain's CDR3 is CATSAGKGGYTF. CDR3 DNA sequence: TGTGCCACCAGTGCCGGAAAGGGGGGCTACACCTTC. This sequence joins TRBV24-1 and TRBJ1-2, with D maybe TRBD1 (5 bases). Germline CDR1 and CDR2: KGHDR and SFDVKD. The germline V and J ends were trimmed by 5 bases and 8 bases, with 11 bases remaining between them. The CDR3 has 12 residues.

The rearrangement links TRBV9 to TRBJ1-1, with TRBD1 matching 10 bases. The CDR3 has 16 amino acids. Germline V lookup: CDR1 SGDLS, CDR2 YYNGEE. V gave up 2 bases and J gave up 4 bases; unmatched junction bases: 8. CDR3 sequence (DNA): TGTGCCAGCAGCGTGAAAGTCGGGACAGGGGTCACTGAAGCTTTCTTT. It encodes CASSVKVGTGVTEAFF.

This chain connects TRBV10-1 to TRBJ1-1; the D gene is possibly TRBD1 (5 bases). CDR1 and CDR2 (germline): WNHNN, SYGVQD (reference sequence). This CDR3 has 14 amino acids. Trimming removed 1 base from V and 4 bases from J, with 10 bases in between. This chain's CDR3 is CASSELRGFTEAFF. The CDR3 DNA is TGCGCCAGCAGTGAGTTGCGGGGCTTCACTGAAGCTTTCTTT.

The rearrangement links TRBV4-1 to TRBJ1-2; D possibly corresponds to TRBD1 (6 bases). V lost 0 bases to trimming and J lost 3 bases, with 20 bases between them. Per the germline V gene, CDR1 is MGHRA and CDR2 is YSYEKL. The CDR3 length is 18 residues. Here the CDR3 reads CASSQEGETGQFYYGYTF. DNA of the CDR3: TGCGCCAGCAGCCAAGAAGGGGAAACGGGACAATTCTACTATGGCTACACCTTC.

This chain uses TRBV5-1 with TRBJ2-7; D gene ambiguous. Germline loops: CDR1 SGHRS, CDR2 YFSETQ. The CDR3 loop spans 19 amino acids. Trimming shortened V by 0 bases and J by 0 bases, and 22 bases separated the two germline ends. This chain's CDR3 is CASSLDAPTSAYHSYEQYF. The CDR3 nucleotides are TGCGCCAGCAGCTTGGATGCCCCCACAAGCGCCTATCACTCCTACGAGCAGTACTTC.